The 19 T cell receptor beta chains below come from one sample, sequenced in a study of T cell repertoires in cytomegalovirus infection. TCRdb redid the calling of the reads with MiXCR, one entry per CDR3 protein. The table shows around 230,000 distinct CDR3 sequences, with 6.5% occurring only once. Sequencing was performed on PBMCs. These receptor sequences come from a human donor in good health (CMV status not recorded). Some clones in this sample may be carry-over from other donors' samples.

This clonotype was counted ten times or more. V and J are TRBV7-2 and TRBJ2-3; D perhaps matches TRBD1 (5 bases). Germline values: CDR1 SGHTA, CDR2 FQGNSA. This CDR3 region has 15 residues. V gave up 6 bases and J gave up 9 bases, with 22 bases separating them. Here the CDR3 DNA reads TGTGCCAGCAGTTTCGTGGGGCAGGGCAGCGACACGCAGTATTTT. Protein product: CASSFVGQGSDTQYF.

This clonotype was seen at least ten times. The chain uses TRBV5-1 and TRBJ2-1; no reliable D call. The germline V gene encodes CDR1 SGHRS and CDR2 YFSETQ. V shed 0 bases and J shed 9 bases, with 16 bases lying between them. CDR3 length equals 15 residues. CDR3 amino acids: CASSLEIAAYVEQFF. Here the CDR3 DNA reads TGCGCCAGCAGCTTGGAAATTGCAGCGTACGTTGAGCAGTTCTTC.

This clonotype was counted between two and nine times. The V call is TRBV7-3, the J call TRBJ2-5; a weak D match, TRBD2 (5 bases). This CDR3 has 13 residues. Per the germline V gene, CDR1 is SGHTA and CDR2 is FQGTGA. Between the trimmed V and J ends, which lost 4 bases and 5 bases, there was a span of 11 bases. This CDR3 reads CASSSTGGETQYF. The CDR3 DNA sequence: TGTGCCAGCAGCTCTACCGGAGGTGAGACCCAGTACTTC.

This clonotype was found many times. The CDR3: CASRNPEGANTEAFF. The CDR3 DNA reads TGTGCCAGCAGGAATCCCGAAGGGGCAAACACTGAAGCTTTCTTT. The V gene is TRBV6-2 or TRBV6-3, the J gene TRBJ1-1; D possibly corresponds to TRBD1 (5 bases). The germline V and J ends were trimmed by 6 bases and 2 bases, with 16 bases remaining between them. The germline V gene encodes CDR1 MNHEY and CDR2 SVGEGT. This CDR3 is 15 amino acids long.

In its sample, this clonotype was seen many times. This chain uses TRBV7-2 with TRBJ2-7, with 8 bases matching TRBD2. The trim removed 0 bases at V and 5 bases at J, leaving 3 bases unmatched. Looked up from germline, CDR1 is SGHTA and CDR2 is FQGNSA. The CDR3 loop spans 14 amino acids. CDR3 nucleotides: TGTGCCAGCAGCTTAGCCGGGGGGGGGGACGAGCAGTACTTC. This encodes CASSLAGGGDEQYF.

This clonotype was observed a single time. The chain joins TRBV28 to TRBJ1-4, with a tentative D call TRBD1 (6 bases). CDR1 MDHEN and CDR2 SYDVKM come from the germline V gene. This CDR3 is 14 amino acids long. V shed 8 bases and J shed 4 bases, with 14 bases lying between them. The CDR3 DNA sequence: TGTGCCAGCCACGTGGGGGGCAATAATGAAAAACTGTTTTTT. It yields the protein CASHVGGNNEKLFF.

The sample holds many counts of this clonotype. The J gene is TRBJ1-6, the V gene TRBV19; TRBD1 might be the D (6 bases). CDR1 and CDR2 from the germline V gene are LNHDA and SQIVND (reference sequence). Trimming took 6 bases from V and 7 from J, leaving 16 bases between them. CDR3 length: 15 residues. The CDR3 DNA reads TGTGCCAGTAGAGAACAGGGATTCGGGAATTCACCCCTCCACTTT. Translated: CASREQGFGNSPLHF.

This clonotype was seen repeatedly, ten times or more. The chain has TRBV10-3 and TRBJ2-5; 7 bases map to TRBD1. V gave up 8 bases and J gave up 4 bases; unmatched junction bases: 13. CDR1 is ENHRY and CDR2 is SYGVKD in the germline V gene. The CDR3 spans 15 residues. CDR3 region: CAIAPGQRTRETQYF. Here the CDR3 DNA reads TGTGCCATCGCGCCGGGACAGAGAACCAGAGAGACCCAGTACTTC.

The genes are TRBV20-1 and TRBJ1-2; D is ambiguous. Trimming removed 3 bases from V and 4 bases from J, with 9 bases in between. The length of the CDR3 is 12 residues. Germline assignment: CDR1 DFQATT and CDR2 SNEGSKA (reference sequence). CDR3 residues: CSARTDTYGYTF. CDR3 nucleotides: TGCAGTGCTAGGACCGACACCTATGGCTACACCTTC.

This clonotype was detected ten times or more. The rearrangement uses TRBV4-3 and TRBJ2-4; 7 bases are shared with TRBD2. The CDR3 is 16 residues long. CDR1 is LGHNA and CDR2 is YSLEER in the germline V gene. Trimming cost V 1 base and J 8 bases; bases outside gene matches: 11. The CDR3 loop is CASSQGALTREDIQYF. The CDR3, as DNA: TGCGCCAGCAGCCAAGGGGCCCTTACTCGGGAGGACATTCAGTACTTC.

This rearrangement joins TRBV2 to TRBJ2-1; D remains unclear. V lost 3 bases and J lost 6, with 3 bases in between. Germline lookup yields CDR1 SNHLY and CDR2 FYNNEI. The CDR3 spans 11 residues. As DNA, the CDR3 is TGTGCCAGCAGTGATCTCAATGAGCAGTTCTTC. This sequence encodes CASSDLNEQFF.

V is TRBV20-1 and J is TRBJ2-3; D gene unclear. Trimming removed 0 bases at V and 4 bases at J, with 14 bases between. The CDR3 is made up of 15 amino acids. Germline lookup yields CDR1 DFQATT and CDR2 SNEGSKA (reference sequence). The CDR3 DNA reads as TGCAGTGCTAGAGATCGGACCGGTGGCGCAGATACGCAGTATTTT. As protein: CSARDRTGGADTQYF.

This clonotype was observed many times. V and J are TRBV28 and TRBJ1-2, with unresolved D. Trimming shortened V by 5 bases and J by 5 bases, and 3 bases separated the two germline ends. The CDR3 has 10 amino acids. The germline gives CDR1 MDHEN, CDR2 SYDVKM. The CDR3: CASSRYGYTF. For the CDR3, the DNA is TGTGCCAGCAGTCGATATGGCTACACCTTC.

This clonotype was recorded once. The chain is built from TRBV29-1 and TRBJ2-1; TRBD2 matches at 7 bases. This CDR3 is 12 amino acids long. V lost 3 bases, J lost 9 bases, and 5 bases stayed unmatched. Germline lookup yields CDR1 SQVTM and CDR2 ANQGSEA. The CDR3 here is CSVEPGGGEQFF. Here the CDR3 DNA reads TGCAGCGTTGAGCCGGGGGGTGGTGAGCAGTTCTTC.

The sample holds many counts of this clonotype. This chain links TRBV20-1 with TRBJ1-1, with D perhaps matching TRBD1 (5 bases). Germline V lookup: CDR1 DFQATT, CDR2 SNEGSKA (reference sequence). The CDR3 loop spans 15 amino acids. V was pared by 2 bases and J by 1 base, with 14 bases between. The DNA for the CDR3 is TGCAGTGCTAGACCCCAATGGACAACGAACACTGAAGCTTTCTTT. Protein: CSARPQWTTNTEAFF.

There are many counts of this clonotype. The gene calls are TRBV29-1 and TRBJ2-5; D uncertain. The CDR3 sequence is 9 residues long. With 4 bases removed from V and 5 bases from J, the gap between germline ends came to 2 bases. The germline CDR1 and CDR2 sequences are SQVTM and ANQGSEA. CDR3 DNA: TGCAGCGTTGGCGAGACCCAGTACTTC. This codes for CSVGETQYF.

This clonotype has a count of ten or more. The rearrangement links TRBV2 to TRBJ2-6; D not resolved. The CDR3 has 15 residues. CDR1 is SNHLY and CDR2 is FYNNEI in the germline V gene. Trimming removed 3 bases at V and 4 bases at J, with 10 bases between. Written as DNA, the CDR3 is TGTGCCAGCAGTGAGGATATGACAGGGGCCAACGTCCTGACTTTC. This codes for CASSEDMTGANVLTF. Full variable domain (missing parts from reference TRBV2 and TRBJ2-6): EPEVTQTPSHQVTQMGQEVILRCVPISNHLYFYWYRQILGQKVEFLVSFYNNEISEKSEIFDDQFSVERPDGSNFTLKIRSTKLEDSAMYFCASSEDMTGANVLTFGAGSRLTVL.

This clonotype was picked up a small number of times. The chain has TRBV20-1 and TRBJ1-1; a weak D match, TRBD1 (5 bases). This CDR3 contains 10 residues. Trimming left V 5 bases short and J 7 bases short, with 8 bases between. Per the germline V gene, CDR1 is DFQATT and CDR2 is SNEGSKA (reference sequence). CDR3 in amino acids: CSAFRVEAFF. The CDR3 DNA reads TGCAGTGCTTTCAGGGTTGAAGCTTTCTTT.

This clonotype came up many times. The chain recombines TRBV7-2 with TRBJ2-5; D might be TRBD1 (6 bases). Looked up from germline, CDR1 is SGHTA and CDR2 is FQGNSA. This CDR3 comprises 17 residues. The V gene lost 0 bases and the J gene lost 5 bases, with 19 bases spanning the gap. CDR3 DNA: TGTGCCAGCAGCTTAGCCCTGGGGACAACAAGGGGGGAGACCCAGTACTTC. Its protein is CASSLALGTTRGETQYF.